The clone carrying this TCR beta chain has only one observation. Its antigen is as yet unknown. Trimming shortened V by 3 bases and J by 2 bases, and 11 bases separated the two germline ends. The CDR3 has 14 residues. Germline values: CDR1 SGHRS, CDR2 YFSETQ. The sample's time point: baseline, week 1 (first vaccination visit). Treatment defined: pre-vaccination baseline after standard-of-care therapy. Astrocytomas that were new, WHO grade 3 or 4, IDH1-mutant and ATRX-lost were present in the donors. Assay: immunoSEQ multiplex PCR; the TCRdb copy retains only in-frame clones and omits some. The table lists about 16,000 clones, roughly 95% of them singletons. The data were obtained in a study of a mutant IDH1 vaccine in newly diagnosed glioma. Study information: Earlier care involved radiotherapy, temozolomide, or both, and the majority received both. Study-wide findings and caveats: Overall, approximately 93% of patients had vaccine-induced immune responses. Top peripheral T cell clonotype shifts appeared unrelated to pseudoprogression.

The V and J genes are TRBV5-1 and TRBJ2-5; a weak D match, TRBD1 (6 bases). Sample: peripheral blood mononuclear cells (PBMCs), taken from a glioma patient treated with radiotherapy, temozolomide or both. The receptor's source is a young woman with glioma. Some clones in this sample may be carry-over from other donors' samples. The CDR3 nucleotides read TGCGCCAGCAGCTCCTACAGGGCTCAAGAGACCCAGTACTTC. Translating gives CASSSYRAQETQYF.